A single sample gave rise to the 16 T cell receptor beta chains below, sequenced in a study of blood T cells in healthy people across ages. Primers used in a second PCR of about 7 to 12 cycles were a sample-barcoded 5' primer and a J-beta primer mix. TCRdb recomputed calls from the 5' RACE reads with MiXCR, one row per CDR3 protein. The sample includes about 640,000 distinct CDR3 sequences, 58% of them seen just once. Sequencing was performed on blood. The receptor source for this set is a man between 60 and 75 years old in good health.

The chain has TRBV7-9 and TRBJ1-4; D is uncertain. Between the trimmed V and J ends, which lost 6 bases and 7 bases, there was a span of 15 bases. Germline loops: CDR1 SEHNR, CDR2 FQNEAQ (reference sequence). The CDR3 is 14 amino acids. This CDR3 reads CASSLELRAEKLFF. CDR3 DNA: TGTGCCAGCAGTCTTGAATTGCGGGCTGAAAAACTGTTTTTT.

The chain links TRBV14 to TRBJ1-3; possible D gene TRBD1, 5 bases. CDR3 length: 15 residues. The ends were cut back, 1 base at V and 2 bases at J, with 9 bases in the middle. The V gene's germline CDR1 is SGHDN and CDR2 FVKESK. The CDR3 bases are TGTGCCAGCAGCCAAGGGAGGACAACTGGAAACACCATATATTTT. Translated: CASSQGRTTGNTIYF.

This clonotype has at least ten counts. The chain is built from TRBV20-1 and TRBJ2-3; the match to TRBD2 covers 9 bases. The CDR3 loop spans 15 amino acids. V lost 5 bases, J lost 5 bases, and 11 bases stayed unmatched. Germline values: CDR1 DFQATT, CDR2 SNEGSKA (reference sequence). CDR3 amino acids: CSAAIAGAIVDTQYF. The CDR3 bases are TGCAGTGCTGCTATAGCGGGGGCGATTGTAGATACGCAGTATTTT.

This clonotype appeared a few times. The chain recombines TRBV6-1 with TRBJ2-7; TRBD2 matches 9 bases. V was pared by 5 bases and J by 3 bases, with 5 bases of the junction left unmatched. Germline V CDR1 and CDR2: MNHNS, SASEGT. The CDR3 is 14 amino acids. The CDR3 sequence: CASSRASGDYEQYF. In DNA, the CDR3 is TGTGCCAGCAGTCGGGCTAGCGGGGACTACGAGCAGTACTTC.

CDR3 region: CSAQSFSGGSTDTQYF. The CDR3 bases are TGCAGTGCCCAATCATTTAGCGGGGGGAGCACAGATACGCAGTATTTT. This chain joins TRBV20-1 and TRBJ2-3; TRBD2 matches at 10 bases. Germline V gene lookup returns CDR1 DFQATT and CDR2 SNEGSKA (reference sequence). The CDR3 loop spans 16 amino acids. Losses at the gene ends were 6 bases for V and 0 bases for J; bases not matched to a gene: 9.

The chain combines TRBV5-1 with TRBJ2-1, with 11 bases aligning to TRBD2. The CDR3 spans 13 residues. Trimming removed 3 bases from V and 12 bases from J; junction bases left unmatched: 5. Germline V CDR1 and CDR2: SGHRS, YFSETQ. The CDR3 bases are TGCGCCAGCAGCTGGGACACTAGCGGGGGGCAGTTCTTC. It translates to CASSWDTSGGQFF. The complete variable domain, with remaining parts taken from reference TRBV5-1 and TRBJ2-1, reads KAGVTQTPRYLIKTRGQQVTLSCSPISGHRSVSWYQQTPGQGLQFLFEYFSETQRNKGNFPGRFSGRQFSNSRSEMNVSTLELGDSALYLCASSWDTSGGQFFGPGTRLTVL.

This clonotype was observed once. The rearrangement links TRBV20-1 to TRBJ1-5; D is possibly TRBD1 (5 bases). The CDR3 loop spans 15 amino acids. Trimming shortened V by 0 bases and J by 1 base, and 10 bases separated the two germline ends. Germline V lookup: CDR1 DFQATT, CDR2 SNEGSKA (reference sequence). The CDR3 sequence is CSARDFGTSNQPQHF. CDR3 nucleotide sequence: TGCAGTGCTAGAGACTTCGGGACGAGCAATCAGCCCCAGCATTTT.

This clonotype was found a few times. The chain combines TRBV27 with TRBJ1-2; D gene ambiguous. V lost 2 bases and J lost 8, with 12 bases in between. CDR1 is MNHEY, CDR2 SMNVEV, per germline (reference sequence). The CDR3 extends over 13 amino acids. The CDR3 loop reads CASSLASTSGYTF. CDR3 coding DNA: TGTGCCAGCAGTTTAGCAAGTACGTCCGGCTACACCTTC.

CDR3 sequence: CATSSGLVNEQFF. DNA of the CDR3: TGTGCCACCAGCAGCGGGCTTGTGAATGAGCAGTTCTTC. The chain couples TRBV15 to TRBJ2-1; unclear D gene. This CDR3 is 13 amino acids long. V was trimmed by 3 bases and J by 7 bases, leaving 10 bases between them. Germline lookup yields CDR1 LNHNV and CDR2 YYDKDF (reference sequence).

The V gene is TRBV2, the J gene TRBJ1-4, with TRBD1 identical over 9 bases. The germline gives CDR1 SNHLY, CDR2 FYNNEI. The CDR3 contains 14 residues. J gave up 4 bases and V 7 bases, and 4 bases lay outside the gene matches. The CDR3 DNA reads TGTGCCAGCATTATGGACAGGGGTAATGAAAAACTGTTTTTT. The encoded protein is CASIMDRGNEKLFF.

The chain recombines TRBV5-6 with TRBJ1-6; 8 nucleotides line up with TRBD1. The CDR3 consists of 16 residues. The trim removed 4 bases at V and 9 bases at J, leaving 12 bases unmatched. CDR1 is SGHDT, CDR2 YYEEEE, per germline. The CDR3 spells CASSPGTGGKGSPLHF. DNA for the CDR3: TGTGCCAGCAGCCCTGGGACAGGCGGCAAAGGTTCACCCCTCCACTTT.

J is TRBJ2-7 and V is TRBV7-9; 9 bases align to TRBD1. The CDR3 has 16 amino acids. The V gene end was trimmed by 0 bases and the J gene end by 3 bases; junction bases not matched to a gene: 6. Germline V gives CDR1 SEHNR, CDR2 FQNEAQ (reference sequence). CDR3 loop: CASSLARGDRVYEQYF. As DNA, the CDR3 is TGTGCCAGCAGCTTAGCTCGAGGGGACAGGGTCTACGAGCAGTACTTC.

The CDR3 DNA follows: TGCGCCAGCAGCTTGAGGGGACGTGGGGGAACGAACACTGAAGCTTTCTTT. It translates to CASSLRGRGGTNTEAFF. This chain links TRBV5-1 with TRBJ1-1; perhaps TRBD1 as D (5 bases). The V gene's germline CDR1 is SGHRS and CDR2 YFSETQ. Trimming shortened V by 1 base and J by 1 base, and 17 bases separated the two germline ends. The CDR3 contains 17 residues.

Here the CDR3 DNA reads TGCAGTGCGCGCTGGGGTCCAGATACGCAGTATTTT. Amino acid sequence: CSARWGPDTQYF. The chain has TRBV20-1 and TRBJ2-3, with unresolved D. V gave up 6 bases and J gave up 4 bases, with 11 bases separating them. In germline, CDR1 is DFQATT, CDR2 SNEGSKA (reference sequence). The CDR3 covers 12 residues.

This clonotype was seen a few times. The CDR3 region is CASSRTGGTGNYGYTF. The CDR3 bases are TGTGCCAGCAGCCGTACAGGGGGGACTGGGAACTATGGCTACACCTTC. The V and J genes are TRBV3-1 and TRBJ1-2, with TRBD1 identical over 8 bases. This CDR3 spans 16 amino acids. Per the germline V gene, CDR1 is LGHDT and CDR2 is YNNKEL (reference sequence). Trimming cost V 4 bases and J 2 bases; bases outside gene matches: 9.

This clonotype was seen more than once but under ten times. The V and J genes are TRBV3-1 and TRBJ1-1; D is uncertain. Looked up from germline, CDR1 is LGHDT and CDR2 is YNNKEL (reference sequence). The CDR3 extends over 13 amino acids. V shed 4 bases and J shed 1 base, with 7 bases lying between them. CDR3 in amino acids: CASSRDPNTEAFF. The CDR3 DNA is TGTGCCAGCAGCCGTGACCCGAACACTGAAGCTTTCTTT.